What follows are 15 T cell receptor beta chains derived from one specimen sequenced in a study of blood T cell repertoires in COVID-19. Produced via immunoSEQ multiplex PCR; TCRdb's table is partial and in-frame only. The sample has roughly 180,000 clones, 70% to 85% seen once. Sample: peripheral blood. The receptors originated from a woman in her twenties or thirties with acute or convalescent COVID-19.

The chain combines TRBV7-9 with TRBJ1-1, with TRBD1 matching 10 bases. V shed 5 bases, J shed 4 bases, and the junction held 4 bases outside the gene matches. The CDR3 loop spans 14 amino acids. Per germline, CDR1 SEHNR and CDR2 FQNEAQ (reference sequence). The CDR3, as DNA: TGTGCCAGCAGCGCGCGGGACAGGGGCACTGAAGCTTTCTTT. Translating gives CASSARDRGTEAFF. Complete variable domain (other parts from reference TRBV7-9 and TRBJ1-1): DTGVSQNPRHKITKRGQNVTFRCDPISEHNRLYWYRQTLGQGPEFLTYFQNEAQLEKSRLLSDRFSAERPKGSFSTLEIQRTEQGDSAMYLCASSARDRGTEAFFGQGTRLTVV.

The V gene is TRBV6-5, the J gene TRBJ1-6, with TRBD1 matching 8 bases. CDR3 size: 16 residues. CDR1 and CDR2 (germline): MNHEY, SVGAGI. V shed 0 bases, J shed 7 bases, and the junction held 5 bases outside the gene matches. As DNA, the CDR3 is TGTGCCAGCAGTTACTCGATGGGACAGGCGAATTCACCCCTCCACTTT. This encodes CASSYSMGQANSPLHF.

The J gene is TRBJ2-2, the V gene TRBV28; no firm D call. Trimming took off 1 base at V and 1 base at J, with 10 bases between the two ends. The CDR3 is made up of 16 amino acids. Germline assignment: CDR1 MDHEN and CDR2 SYDVKM. The CDR3 protein is CASSLSAAGNTGELFF. The CDR3 DNA is TGTGCCAGCAGTTTATCCGCAGCAGGGAACACCGGGGAGCTGTTTTTT.

This chain joins TRBV7-9 and TRBJ2-5, with 12 positions matching TRBD2. J lost 4 bases, V lost 5 bases, and 11 bases had no gene match. Per germline, CDR1 SEHNR and CDR2 FQNEAQ (reference sequence). The CDR3 extends over 17 amino acids. CDR3: CASSPTPSGRAAETQYF. The CDR3, as DNA: TGTGCCAGCAGCCCGACCCCTAGCGGGAGGGCCGCAGAGACCCAGTACTTC.

The chain uses TRBV30 and TRBJ2-7; unclear D gene. The CDR3 runs 12 residues. Germline V gene data show CDR1 as GTSNPN and CDR2 as SVGIG (reference sequence). The germline V and J ends were trimmed by 0 bases and 4 bases, with 7 bases remaining between them. The CDR3 region is CAWSVEAYEQYF. The CDR3 nucleotides are TGTGCCTGGAGTGTTGAGGCTTACGAGCAGTACTTC.

The chain links TRBV7-2 to TRBJ1-2; D not resolved. The length of the CDR3 is 19 residues. Trimming shortened V by 2 bases and J by 8 bases, and 30 bases separated the two germline ends. CDR1 is SGHTA and CDR2 is FQGNSA in the germline V gene. For the CDR3, the DNA is TGTGCCAGCAGCTTAAGTTTGCGGAGAGCTATGGCCCTCCGAGGGGGCTACACCTTC. Its translation: CASSLSLRRAMALRGGYTF.

The chain recombines TRBV5-1 with TRBJ2-3; no clear D. CDR1 and CDR2 from the germline V gene are SGHRS and YFSETQ. V was clipped by 3 bases and J by 4 bases, with 9 bases between them. The CDR3 runs to 13 residues. For the CDR3, the DNA is TGCGCCAGCAGCTCGGTAGTGTCAGATACGCAGTATTTT. It encodes CASSSVVSDTQYF.

This chain links TRBV6-5 with TRBJ2-3; 8 nucleotides align to TRBD1. V dropped 11 bases and J dropped 1; count of bases not matched to a gene: 2. The germline V gene encodes CDR1 MNHEY and CDR2 SVGAGI. The CDR3 length is 12 residues. The CDR3 spells CAVGQGTDTQYF. CDR3 bases: TGTGCCGTGGGACAGGGCACAGATACGCAGTATTTT.

The CDR3 is CASGPQGSYNEQFF. DNA of the CDR3: TGTGCCAGCGGCCCACAGGGGTCCTACAATGAGCAGTTCTTC. The rearrangement uses TRBV7-6 and TRBJ2-1, with 7 bases identical to TRBD1. This CDR3 has 14 amino acids. The germline V gene encodes CDR1 SGHVS and CDR2 FNYEAQ. With V trimmed by 8 bases and J by 1 base, 5 bases remained unmatched.

The V and J genes are TRBV19 and TRBJ1-5; possibly TRBD1 for D (5 bases). The CDR3 length is 16 residues. Trimming took off 2 bases at V and 1 base at J, with 12 bases between the two ends. Germline V gene lookup returns CDR1 LNHDA and CDR2 SQIVND (reference sequence). CDR3 amino acids: CASSIRSGRSNQPQHF. In DNA, the CDR3 is TGTGCCAGTAGTATAAGATCAGGGAGGAGCAATCAGCCCCAGCATTTT.

This rearrangement joins TRBV7-2 to TRBJ2-3; the D gene is possibly TRBD2 (6 bases). Germline lookup yields CDR1 SGHTA and CDR2 FQGNSA. V shed 11 bases and J shed 2 bases, with 14 bases lying between them. The CDR3 has 13 residues. CDR3 in amino acids: CAGGSDLTDTQYF. The CDR3 DNA is TGTGCCGGGGGGTCCGACCTCACAGATACGCAGTATTTT.

The CDR3, as DNA: TGTGCCAGCAGCTTGGTAGGACAGCCCGGCTCTGGAAACACCATATATTTT. Encoded protein: CASSLVGQPGSGNTIYF. The chain joins TRBV5-6 to TRBJ1-3, with D perhaps matching TRBD1 (6 bases). Germline V gene sequence: CDR1 SGHDT, CDR2 YYEEEE. Trimming pared 0 bases from V and 0 bases from J, leaving 13 bases between. This CDR3 is built from 17 residues.

Of note for this clone: At one boundary the junction diverges from the germline segment, which might be a read error. This rearrangement joins TRBV7-7 to TRBJ2-1; 9 bases match TRBD2. From germline, CDR1 is SSHAT and CDR2 FNYEAQ (reference sequence). The CDR3 contains 20 residues. Written as DNA, the CDR3 is TGTGCTAGCAGCTTAGAACGGGTTAGCGGGAGACGGGGCGCCTACAATGAGCAGTTCTTC. Encoded protein: CASSLERVSGRRGAYNEQFF.

This clone was observed a single time. This chain connects TRBV4-2 to TRBJ2-1, with 9 bases fitting TRBD2. The CDR3 has 16 residues. J was trimmed by 10 bases and V by 0 bases; bases with no gene match: 10. The V gene's germline CDR1 is LGHNA and CDR2 YNFKEQ. CDR3 residues: CASSQDGIAGVNEQFF. The CDR3 DNA sequence: TGTGCCAGCAGCCAAGACGGGATAGCGGGGGTAAACGAGCAGTTCTTC.

This clone turned up a few times. The DNA of the CDR3 is TGCGCCAGCAGTCCGGGAGCCTACAATGAGCAGTTCTTC. Its protein product is CASSPGAYNEQFF. The chain links TRBV10-1 to TRBJ2-1; TRBD2 might be the D (6 bases). The germline V gene has CDR1 WNHNN and CDR2 SYGVQD (reference sequence). This CDR3 region has 13 residues. V shed 5 bases and J shed 2 bases, with 7 bases lying between them.